A selection of T cell receptor beta chains follows, all from one sample in a study of blood T cells in healthy people across ages. TCRdb reprocessed the 5' RACE reads via MiXCR and lists one record per CDR3 protein. Of about 800,000 distinct CDR3 sequences listed, roughly 25% are singletons. The sample was also reused in another study, on T cells of mothers and their children.

Sequencing input: blood. The origin of the receptors is a boy aged 5-17 years in good health. The CDR3 runs from the conserved cysteine through the conserved F or W. The order of the fields is D gene, clone size, J gene, V gene, CDR3 DNA, CDR3 protein. D genes are given only for firm matches. Size is stated for part of the rows, as once, few or many counts, or as a class when the clone is expanded.

NA | NA | TRBJ2-5 | TRBV12-3/TRBV12-4 | TGTGCCGGCAGTTTAGGTGTCCCGAATTCCGAGACCCAGTACTTC | CAGSLGVPNSETQYF
TRBD1 | many | TRBJ2-7 | TRBV11-1 | TGTGCCAGCAGCTGGGCAGGGGGCTCCTACGAGCAGTACTTC | CASSWAGGSYEQYF
NA | NA | TRBJ1-2 | TRBV20-1 | TGCAGTGCTAGATCGGACGGGGGGTATGGCTACACCTTC | CSARSDGGYGYTF
NA | NA | TRBJ1-4 | TRBV7-9 | TGTGCCAGCAGCTTCCCCCGGGGTCAACAGAGTGAAAAACTGTTTTTT | CASSFPRGQQSEKLFF
NA | NA | TRBJ2-6 | TRBV19 | TGTGCCAGTAGTATAGCAGGGGCTGGGGCCAACGTCCTGACTTTC | CASSIAGAGANVLTF
TRBD1 | NA | TRBJ2-5 | TRBV27 | TGTGCCAGCAGTGAGGGACAGGGTTGGGGAGAGACCCAGTACTTC | CASSEGQGWGETQYF
NA | few | TRBJ1-5 | TRBV27 | TGTGCCAGCAGTTTATTTGGCACTCGAAATCAGCCCCAGCATTTT | CASSLFGTRNQPQHF
NA | few | TRBJ2-7 | TRBV5-8 | TGTGCCAGCAGCTTGGAGCGGCTGAAAAGGGGCACCTACGAGCAGTACTTC | CASSLERLKRGTYEQYF
TRBD1 | few | TRBJ1-2 | TRBV13 | TGTGCCAGCAGCGGGACAGGAAAGGATGGCTACACCTTC | CASSGTGKDGYTF
NA | few | TRBJ1-2 | TRBV19 | TGTGCCAGTAGTTCTCGGTCGCGTGGCTACACCTTC | CASSSRSRGYTF
NA | few | TRBJ2-5 | TRBV6-1 | TGTGCCAGCAACCTGGACACCCAAGAGACCCAGTACTTC | CASNLDTQETQYF
NA | NA | TRBJ1-5 | TRBV27 | TGTGCCAGCAGTTTAGGACAGACTCACCCCCAGCATTTT | CASSLGQTHPQHF
NA | few | TRBJ2-7 | TRBV12-3/TRBV12-4 | TGTGCCAGCAGTTTTCAATCCGGGCAGGCTTACTCCTACGAGCAGTACTTC | CASSFQSGQAYSYEQYF
TRBD1 | NA | TRBJ2-1 | TRBV28 | TGTGCCAGCACCCCGACAGGGGAGCTCTCCTACAATGAGCAGTTCTTC | CASTPTGELSYNEQFF
NA | NA | TRBJ2-6 | TRBV5-1 | TGCGCCAGCAGCTCTGGAAACTCTGGGGCCAACGTCCTGACTTTC | CASSSGNSGANVLTF
TRBD1 | few | TRBJ2-7 | TRBV9 | TGTGCCAGCAGCGTGGGACAGTACAACTACGAGCAGTACTTC | CASSVGQYNYEQYF
NA | few | TRBJ1-2 | TRBV20-1 | TGCAGTGCCGACAGCTATGGCTACACCTTC | CSADSYGYTF
NA | few | TRBJ1-3 | TRBV29-1 | TGCAGCGTTGAAGCACGTCTCTCTGGAAACACCATATATTTT | CSVEARLSGNTIYF
TRBD1 | NA | TRBJ2-7 | TRBV28 | TGTGCCAGCAGTTTATCCGGATGGGACAGGGGTGGCGAGCAGTACTTC | CASSLSGWDRGGEQYF
NA | NA | TRBJ1-2 | TRBV6-2/TRBV6-3 | TGTGCCAGCAGTCAGGGTTACTATGGCTACACCTTC | CASSQGYYGYTF
NA | few | TRBJ1-3 | TRBV28 | TGTGCCAGCAGTTCAGGAGCCGCTGGAAACACCATATATTTT | CASSSGAAGNTIYF
NA | few | TRBJ2-7 | TRBV20-1 | TGCAGTGCTGCCCAGGGGACTAACTACGAGCAATACTTC | CSAAQGTNYEQYF
TRBD1 | few | TRBJ2-7 | TRBV28 | TGTGCCAGCAGTGGATACCGACAGGGTGGCTACGAGCAGTACTTC | CASSGYRQGGYEQYF
NA | NA | TRBJ2-3 | TRBV6-2/TRBV6-3 | TGTGCCAGCAGTCCCGTGAGGGGGAATACAGATACGCGGTATTTT | CASSPVRGNTDTRYF
TRBD1 | few | TRBJ1-2 | TRBV4-1 | TGCGCCAGCAGCCACTCAGGGGGCGCCTATGGCTACACCTTC | CASSHSGGAYGYTF
NA | few | TRBJ2-5 | TRBV29-1 | TGCAGCGTTGATTTCTTGACCGCGAGGACCCAGTACTTC | CSVDFLTARTQYF
NA | few | TRBJ2-1 | TRBV28 | TGCGCCAGCAGTCGCAGACAGAGCTCCTACAATGAGCAGTTCTTC | CASSRRQSSYNEQFF
NA | NA | TRBJ2-7 | TRBV15 | TGTGCCACCAGCAGAGCGAGGGCTTACGAGCAGTACTTC | CATSRARAYEQYF
NA | NA | TRBJ1-5 | TRBV20-1 | TGCAGTGCTAGAATGGCAGGGATTCAGCCCCAGCATTTT | CSARMAGIQPQHF
NA | few | TRBJ2-7 | TRBV6-1 | TGTGCCAGCAGTGAAGGGACAACACCCTACGAGCAGTACTTC | CASSEGTTPYEQYF
NA | NA | TRBJ2-2 | TRBV12-3/TRBV12-4 | TGTGCCAGCATTAAGAAGAACACCGGGGAGCTGTTTTTT | CASIKKNTGELFF
TRBD2 | NA | TRBJ2-5 | TRBV7-2 | TGTGCCAGCAGCTTAACGGCTCTAGCGGGCCAAGAGACCCAGTACTTC | CASSLTALAGQETQYF
NA | few | TRBJ2-5 | TRBV18 | TGTGCCAGCTCCCCTCCCAGCGTTCAGGAGACCCAGTACTTC | CASSPPSVQETQYF
NA | NA | TRBJ2-5 | TRBV28 | TGTGCCAGCAGGTTACCAACGATCCAGACCCAGTACTTC | CASRLPTIQTQYF
NA | few | TRBJ2-6 | TRBV12-3/TRBV12-4 | TGTGCCAGCAGTTCCTCCGGGGCCGCTGGGGCCAACGTCCTGACTTTC | CASSSSGAAGANVLTF
TRBD2 | few | TRBJ2-4 | TRBV6-2/TRBV6-3 | TGTGCCAGTCGTTCGCTTAGCGGGACCAAAAACATTCAGTACTTC | CASRSLSGTKNIQYF
NA | few | TRBJ2-5 | TRBV10-3 | TGTGCCATCAGTGGTGATAGGAGGGAGACCCAGTACTTC | CAISGDRRETQYF
NA | NA | TRBJ2-6 | TRBV15 | TGTGCCACCAGCCGCGCGGGACTCTTATCTGGGGCCAACGTCCTGACTTTC | CATSRAGLLSGANVLTF
TRBD1 | NA | TRBJ1-1 | TRBV2 | TGTGCCAGCAGTGTCGGGACAGGCGTGAACACTGAAGCTTTCTTT | CASSVGTGVNTEAFF
NA | NA | TRBJ2-7 | TRBV20-1 | TGCAGTGCCTCGGGGTTCGACGAGCAGTACTTC | CSASGFDEQYF
TRBD2 | few | TRBJ2-1 | TRBV28 | TGTGCCAGCAAAGAGCCCGGACTAGCAGGATCCTCCTTAAAAAGCAATGAGCAATTCTTC | CASKEPGLAGSSLKSNEQFF
TRBD2 | few | TRBJ2-1 | TRBV6-2/TRBV6-3 | TGTGCCAGCAGTTCGGGGGAGGGCCCCAATGAGCAGTTCTTC | CASSSGEGPNEQFF
NA | few | TRBJ2-5 | TRBV6-5 | TGTGCCAGCAGCCGACACAGGGAGGTTAAGACCCGGTACTTC | CASSRHREVKTRYF
NA | few | TRBJ1-3 | TRBV3-1 | TGTGCCAGCAGCCAAGGGGGAAACACCATATATTTT | CASSQGGNTIYF
NA | few | TRBJ1-1 | TRBV29-1 | TGCAGCGCAACCTCCGGGGGTGGTAACACTGAAGCTTTCTTT | CSATSGGGNTEAFF
NA | NA | TRBJ1-4 | TRBV4-1 | TGCGCCAGCAGCCAAGAAAGGGCGAGTGCTGAAAAACTGTTTTTT | CASSQERASAEKLFF
NA | few | TRBJ2-1 | TRBV27 | TGTGCCAGCAGTTTATCGGAGGTAAATGAGCAGTTCTTC | CASSLSEVNEQFF
NA | few | TRBJ2-7 | TRBV27 | TGTGCCAGCAGTCCTCTACTACAGGGCGAGCAGTACTTC | CASSPLLQGEQYF
NA | NA | TRBJ1-2 | TRBV7-2 | TGTGCCAGCAGCCCCCCAGTAACAACCGGCGGCTACACCTTC | CASSPPVTTGGYTF
NA | few | TRBJ2-5 | TRBV18 | TGTGCCAGCTCACCCACCGGGACAAACGAAGAGACCCAGTACTTC | CASSPTGTNEETQYF
NA | many | TRBJ1-4 | TRBV2 | TGTGCCAGCAGTGCTCTGCAGGAATGGGAAAAACTGTTTTTT | CASSALQEWEKLFF